The clone carrying this TCR beta chain occurred a few times. Antigen unknown. One end of the junction does not line up with germline, which may come from a read error. A single record per CDR3 protein comes from TCRdb applying MiXCR to the 5' RACE reads. There are 90,000 to 120,000 distinct CDR3 sequences in the sample; approximately 14% occur only once, and under 45% lies in the top ten. This sample is drawn from a study of T-cell memory formation after mild COVID-19. Study summary: Clusters were largely donor specific. Study-level findings and limits: For second-wave clones that peaked at day 37, SARS-CoV-2 specificity went unverified. Later expanders leaned toward CD4+, whereas clones contracting from day 15 to 85 were balanced CD4/CD8. Mainly CM and EM harbored the contracting CD4+ clones; mainly EMRA harbored the CD8+ ones.

What was sequenced was PBMCs or a T cell subset sorted from them (not recorded which). This TCR was recovered from a man between 18 and 35 years old who had mild COVID-19 (a few samples of this study predate the infection). Cell type and time point are not known.

The CDR3 here is CASSYSMHEGAHF. CDR3 bases: TGTGCCAGCAGTTACTCGATGCATGAGGGGGCCCACTTC. The chain combines TRBV6-5 with TRBJ2-4; TRBD1 matches at 7 bases. The germline CDR1 and CDR2 sequences are MNHEY and SVGAGI. The CDR3 has 13 residues.